The sequence of this T cell receptor (beta chain) was determined in a study of T cell changes during pregnancy in multiple sclerosis. Repertoires were generated with immunoSEQ multiplex PCR, while TCRdb's copy carries only in-frame clones and drops some. This table has around 31,000 clones, about 91% appearing once. Germline CDR1 is MNHEY and CDR2 is SMNVEV (reference sequence). The J segment lost 2 bases and the V segment lost 5 bases, leaving 6 bases of the junction unmatched. The CDR3 length is 14 residues. This clonotype was obtained from a female donor with multiple sclerosis, enrolled in a pregnancy study. Source: CD8+ T cells from peripheral blood mononuclear cells, taken in the first trimester of pregnancy. The chain uses TRBV27 and TRBJ2-7; 7 nucleotides align to TRBD1. CDR3 coding DNA: TGTGCCAGCAGTCCCTCGGGGACAGCCTACGAGCAGTACTTC. Translation gives CASSPSGTAYEQYF.